This TCR beta chain was obtained from a study of T-cell reconstitution after alpha-beta-depleted transplantation in children (dated by TCRdb to about 2016). Turning to the overall study: The study quantitatively tracked T-cell immune reconstitution after TCRalphabeta/CD19-depleted allogeneic hematopoietic cell transplantation in children using TCR repertoire profiling.

According to the study, the label for this sample's treatment or condition signals: allogeneic hematopoietic cell transplantation with graft depleted of TCRalphabeta T cells and CD19 B cells. The transplant recipients were children given TCRalphabeta/CD19-depleted allogeneic hematopoietic cell grafts. The germline V gene (reference sequence) gives CDR1 as DFQATT and CDR2 as SNEGSKA. The CDR3 covers 18 residues, taking in both the cysteine and the phenylalanine. CDR3 DNA is the only sequence kept; it has 54 bases, read in frame from the first base. Unmatched junction bases come to 14, with V trimmed by 3 bases and J by 3 bases. Broad study findings and their caveats: The frequencies of hyperexpanded clones fell over the following months, and after one year, T-cell counts and TCRbeta diversity were mostly attributed to newly produced T cells. The high TCRbeta diversity at day 60 in some patients was ascribed to recipient T cells and intrathymic progenitors that had survived conditioning. The apparently early recovery of alphabetaT-cell counts about two months after transplant reportedly depended on only several hundred rapidly expanded clones that came from non-depleted graft cells.

This clonotype was observed at least ten times. There is no known antigen for this receptor. Base qualities are not provided; no much larger clone lies one nucleotide away. Library preparation used PCR. Sequenced on an Illumina HiSeq 2500. To normalize quantification of the TCRbeta repertoire, the TCR libraries were built with molecular barcoding that relied on unique molecular identifiers. TCRdb passed the public sequencing reads through fastp at Q25 and MiXCR, retaining productive beta sequences. Merged by CDR3 protein, the rows form single entries marked with the most common genes and DNA. The sample includes around 250,000 distinct CDR3 sequences, with roughly 7.7% observed a single time. Approximately 6.3% of the sample is held by the ten biggest clonotypes.

This clonotype was obtained from a male patient younger than 18 who had a stem cell transplant for acute lymphoblastic leukemia, so the T cells may come from the graft donor. This chain is built from TRBV20-1 and TRBJ2-1, and 10 junction bases match TRBD2. The input for sequencing was PBMCs, mostly from graft donor cells, taken 180 days after TCRalphabeta/CD19-depleted stem cell transplant. In nucleotide form, the sequence is TGCAGTGCTAGGAGGGACTCCGGGACTAGCGCCAACTACAATGAGCAGTTCTTC. This codes for CSARRDSGTSANYNEQFF.